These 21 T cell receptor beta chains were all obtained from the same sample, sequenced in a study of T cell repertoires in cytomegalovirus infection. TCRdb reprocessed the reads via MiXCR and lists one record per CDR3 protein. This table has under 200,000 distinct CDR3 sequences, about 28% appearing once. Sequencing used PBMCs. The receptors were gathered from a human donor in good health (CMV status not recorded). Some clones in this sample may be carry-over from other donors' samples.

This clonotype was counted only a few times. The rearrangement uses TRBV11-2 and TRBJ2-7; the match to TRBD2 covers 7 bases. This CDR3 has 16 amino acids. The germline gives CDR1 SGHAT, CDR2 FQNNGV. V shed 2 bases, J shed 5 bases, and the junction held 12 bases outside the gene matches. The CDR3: CASSLYSGGSWDEQYF. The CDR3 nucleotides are TGTGCCAGCAGCTTATACTCCGGGGGGTCGTGGGACGAGCAGTACTTC.

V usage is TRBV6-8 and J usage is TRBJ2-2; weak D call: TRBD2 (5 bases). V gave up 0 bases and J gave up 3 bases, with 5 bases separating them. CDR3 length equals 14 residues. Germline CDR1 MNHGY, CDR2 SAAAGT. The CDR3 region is CASSYSRDTGELFF. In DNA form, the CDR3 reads TGTGCCAGCAGTTACTCGAGGGACACCGGGGAGCTGTTTTTT.

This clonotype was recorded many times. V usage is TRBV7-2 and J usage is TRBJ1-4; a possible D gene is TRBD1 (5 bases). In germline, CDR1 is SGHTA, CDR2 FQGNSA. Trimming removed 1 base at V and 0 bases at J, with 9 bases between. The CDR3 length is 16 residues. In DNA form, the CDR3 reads TGTGCCAGCAGCTTAGTGGGGGGGACAACTAATGAAAAACTGTTTTTT. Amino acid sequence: CASSLVGGTTNEKLFF.

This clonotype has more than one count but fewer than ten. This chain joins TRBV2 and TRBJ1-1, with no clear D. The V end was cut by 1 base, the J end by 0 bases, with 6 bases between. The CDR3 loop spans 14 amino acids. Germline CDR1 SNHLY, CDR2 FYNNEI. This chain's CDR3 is CASSEGVLNTEAFF. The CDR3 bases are TGTGCCAGCAGTGAAGGGGTCCTGAACACTGAAGCTTTCTTT.

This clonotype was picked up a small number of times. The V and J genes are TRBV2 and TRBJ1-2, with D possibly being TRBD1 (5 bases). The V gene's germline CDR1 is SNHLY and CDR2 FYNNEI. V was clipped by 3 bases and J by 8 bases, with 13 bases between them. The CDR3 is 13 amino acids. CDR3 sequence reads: CASSDGQGDGYTF. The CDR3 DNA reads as TGTGCCAGCAGTGATGGGCAGGGAGACGGCTACACCTTC.

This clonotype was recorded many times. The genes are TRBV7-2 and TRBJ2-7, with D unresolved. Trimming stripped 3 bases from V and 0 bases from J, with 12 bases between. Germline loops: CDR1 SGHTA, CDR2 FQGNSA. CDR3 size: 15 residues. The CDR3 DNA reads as TGTGCCAGCAGCTTTAGGGTGGCGGCCTCCTACGAGCAGTACTTC. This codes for CASSFRVAASYEQYF.

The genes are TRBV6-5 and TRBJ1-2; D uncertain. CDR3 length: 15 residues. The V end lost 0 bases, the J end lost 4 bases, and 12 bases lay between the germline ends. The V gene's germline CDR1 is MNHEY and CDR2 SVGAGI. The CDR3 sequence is CASSYSLTSSYGYTF. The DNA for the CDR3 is TGTGCCAGCAGTTACTCGCTTACCAGCTCCTATGGCTACACCTTC.

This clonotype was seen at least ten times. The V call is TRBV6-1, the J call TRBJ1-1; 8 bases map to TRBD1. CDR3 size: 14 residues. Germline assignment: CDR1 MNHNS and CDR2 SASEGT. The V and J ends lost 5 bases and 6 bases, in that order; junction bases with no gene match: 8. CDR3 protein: CASSTFQGASEAFF. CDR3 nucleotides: TGTGCCAGCAGTACCTTCCAGGGGGCTTCTGAAGCTTTCTTT.

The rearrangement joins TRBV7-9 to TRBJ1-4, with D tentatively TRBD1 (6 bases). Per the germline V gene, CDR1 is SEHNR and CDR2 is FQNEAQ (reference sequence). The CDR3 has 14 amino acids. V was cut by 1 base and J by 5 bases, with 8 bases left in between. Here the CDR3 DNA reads TGTGCCAGCAGCTTAGGACAGGCCAATGAAAAACTGTTTTTT. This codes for CASSLGQANEKLFF.

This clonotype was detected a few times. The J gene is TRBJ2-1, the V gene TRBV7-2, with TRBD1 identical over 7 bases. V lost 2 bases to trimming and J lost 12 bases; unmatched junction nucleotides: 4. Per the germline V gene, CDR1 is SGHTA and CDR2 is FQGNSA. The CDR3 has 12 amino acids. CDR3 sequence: CASSLRGRPQFF. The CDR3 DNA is TGTGCCAGCAGCTTAAGGGGGCGACCGCAGTTCTTC.

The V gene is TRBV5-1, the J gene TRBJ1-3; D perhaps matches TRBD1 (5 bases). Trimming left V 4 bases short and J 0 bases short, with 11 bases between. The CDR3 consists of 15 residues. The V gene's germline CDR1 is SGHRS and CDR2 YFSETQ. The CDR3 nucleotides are TGCGCCAGCAGCCGGGGGACGGACTCTGGAAACACCATATATTTT. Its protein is CASSRGTDSGNTIYF.

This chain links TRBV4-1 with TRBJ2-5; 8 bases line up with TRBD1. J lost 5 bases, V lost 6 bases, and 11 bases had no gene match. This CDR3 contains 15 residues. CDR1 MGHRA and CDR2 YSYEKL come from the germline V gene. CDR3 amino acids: CASSTSSGQAETQYF. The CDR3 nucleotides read TGCGCCAGCAGTACTAGCTCGGGACAGGCCGAGACCCAGTACTTC.

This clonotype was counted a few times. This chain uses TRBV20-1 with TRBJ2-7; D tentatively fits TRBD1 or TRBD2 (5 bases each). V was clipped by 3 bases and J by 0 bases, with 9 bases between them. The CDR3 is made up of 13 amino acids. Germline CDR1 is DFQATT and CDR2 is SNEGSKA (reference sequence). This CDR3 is CSARGESSYEQYF. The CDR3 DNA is TGCAGTGCTAGGGGGGAAAGCTCCTACGAGCAGTACTTC.

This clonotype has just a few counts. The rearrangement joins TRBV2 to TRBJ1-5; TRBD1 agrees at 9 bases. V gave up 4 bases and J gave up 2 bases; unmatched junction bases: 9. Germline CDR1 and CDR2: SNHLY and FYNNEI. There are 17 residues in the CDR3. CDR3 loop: CASSASTGGIGNQPQHF. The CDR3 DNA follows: TGTGCCAGCAGTGCGAGTACAGGGGGCATCGGCAATCAGCCCCAGCATTTT. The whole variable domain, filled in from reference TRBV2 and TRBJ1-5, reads EPEVTQTPSHQVTQMGQEVILRCVPISNHLYFYWYRQILGQKVEFLVSFYNNEISEKSEIFDDQFSVERPDGSNFTLKIRSTKLEDSAMYFCASSASTGGIGNQPQHFGDGTRLSIL.

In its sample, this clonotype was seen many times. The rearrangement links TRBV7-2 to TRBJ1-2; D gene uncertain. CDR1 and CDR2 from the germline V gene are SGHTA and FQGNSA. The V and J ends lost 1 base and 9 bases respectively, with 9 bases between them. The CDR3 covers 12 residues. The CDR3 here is CASSLVGLSYTF. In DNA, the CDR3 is TGTGCCAGCAGCTTAGTGGGTCTCAGCTACACCTTC. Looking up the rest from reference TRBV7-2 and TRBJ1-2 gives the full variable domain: GAGVSQSPSNKVTEKGKDVELRCDPISGHTALYWYRQSLGQGLEFLIYFQGNSAPDKSGLPSDRFSAERTGGSVSTLTIQRTQQEDSAVYLCASSLVGLSYTFGSGTRLTVV.

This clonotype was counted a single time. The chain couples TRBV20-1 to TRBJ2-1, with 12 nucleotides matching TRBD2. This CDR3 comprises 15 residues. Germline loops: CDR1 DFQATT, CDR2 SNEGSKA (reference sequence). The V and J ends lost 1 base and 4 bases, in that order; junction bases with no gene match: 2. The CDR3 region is CSARGLAGAYNEQFF. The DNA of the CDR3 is TGCAGTGCTAGAGGACTAGCGGGGGCTTACAATGAGCAGTTCTTC.

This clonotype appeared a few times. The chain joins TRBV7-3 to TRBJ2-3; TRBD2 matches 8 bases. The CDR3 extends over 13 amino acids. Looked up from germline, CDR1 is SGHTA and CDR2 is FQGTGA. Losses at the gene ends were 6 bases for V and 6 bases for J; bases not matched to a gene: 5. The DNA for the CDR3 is TGTGCCAGCAGTCGGGGGGGAGTTGATACGCAGTATTTT. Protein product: CASSRGGVDTQYF.

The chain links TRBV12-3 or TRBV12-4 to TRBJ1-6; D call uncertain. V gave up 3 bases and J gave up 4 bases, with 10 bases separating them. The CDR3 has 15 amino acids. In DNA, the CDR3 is TGTGCCAGCAGTTTGGGAGAAAATTATAATTCACCCCTCCACTTT. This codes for CASSLGENYNSPLHF.

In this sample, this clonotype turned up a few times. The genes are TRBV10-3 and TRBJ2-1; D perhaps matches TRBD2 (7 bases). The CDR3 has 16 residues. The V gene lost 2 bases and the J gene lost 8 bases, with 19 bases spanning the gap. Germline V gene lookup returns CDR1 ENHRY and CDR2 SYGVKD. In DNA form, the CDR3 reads TGTGCCATCAGTGAGCCGAACAGGGAGGGAATCGATGAGCAGTTCTTC. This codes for CAISEPNREGIDEQFF.

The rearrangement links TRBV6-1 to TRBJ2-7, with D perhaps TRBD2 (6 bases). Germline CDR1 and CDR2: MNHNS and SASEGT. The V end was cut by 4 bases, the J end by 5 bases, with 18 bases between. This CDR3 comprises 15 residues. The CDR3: CASSGTQAGNHEQYF. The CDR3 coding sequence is TGTGCCAGCAGTGGAACGCAGGCGGGGAACCACGAGCAGTACTTC.

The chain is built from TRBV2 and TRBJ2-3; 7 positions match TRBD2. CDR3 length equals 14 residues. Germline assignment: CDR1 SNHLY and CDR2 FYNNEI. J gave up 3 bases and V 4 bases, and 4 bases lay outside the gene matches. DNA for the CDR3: TGTGCCAGCAGTGGAGCGGGAAGGACAGATACGCAGTATTTT. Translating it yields CASSGAGRTDTQYF.